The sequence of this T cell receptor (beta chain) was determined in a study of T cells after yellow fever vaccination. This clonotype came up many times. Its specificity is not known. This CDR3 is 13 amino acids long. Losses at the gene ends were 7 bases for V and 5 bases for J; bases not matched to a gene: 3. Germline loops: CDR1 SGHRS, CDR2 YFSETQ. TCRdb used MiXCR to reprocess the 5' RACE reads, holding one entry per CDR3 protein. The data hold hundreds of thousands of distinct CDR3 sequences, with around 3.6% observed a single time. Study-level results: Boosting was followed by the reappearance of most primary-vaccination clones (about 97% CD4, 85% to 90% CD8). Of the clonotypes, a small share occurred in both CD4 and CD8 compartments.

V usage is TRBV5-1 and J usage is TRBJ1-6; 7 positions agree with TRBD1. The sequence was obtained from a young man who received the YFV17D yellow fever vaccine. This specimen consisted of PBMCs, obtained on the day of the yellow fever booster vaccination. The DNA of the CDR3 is TGCGCCAGCTGTGACAGGGATAATTCACCCCTCCACTTT. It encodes CASCDRDNSPLHF.